What follows are 28 T cell receptor beta chains derived from one specimen sequenced in a study of shared clonotypes between healthy human individuals. Some clones are missing from TCRdb's copy, which holds only in-frame ones; the method was immunoSEQ multiplex PCR. Here the sample spans about 2.4 million clones, more than 85% being singletons. The sequenced sample was naive CD4+ T cells from PBMCs. The subset denotes: CD45RA+ positively selected. The receptors come from a man between 18 and 29 years old in good health. Some clones in this sample may be carry-over from other donors' samples.

The chain uses TRBV19 and TRBJ1-5; D call uncertain. Trimming left V 7 bases short and J 3 bases short, with 7 bases between. The CDR3 extends over 12 amino acids. Germline V gene lookup returns CDR1 LNHDA and CDR2 SQIVND (reference sequence). DNA for the CDR3: TGTGCCAGTATCCCCCTCAATCAGCCCCAGCATTTT. This codes for CASIPLNQPQHF.

With respect to this clone: Other nucleotide sequences in the sample specify the same CDR3. The genes are TRBV9 and TRBJ2-4; a possible D gene is TRBD2 (6 bases). CDR3 length: 14 residues. V gave up 2 bases and J gave up 0 bases, with 6 bases separating them. Per the germline V gene, CDR1 is SGDLS and CDR2 is YYNGEE. Written as DNA, the CDR3 is TGTGCCAGCAGCGTCGGGGGAGCCAAAAACATTCAGTACTTC. This gives the protein CASSVGGAKNIQYF.

The J gene is TRBJ1-1, the V gene TRBV18; D possibly corresponds to TRBD1 (5 bases). The V end was cut by 4 bases, the J end by 4 bases, with 13 bases between. The CDR3 is made up of 14 amino acids. Germline CDR1 reads KGHSH; CDR2 reads LQKENI. The DNA of the CDR3 is TGTGCCAGCTCACGGGCAGGGTCGGTCACTGAAGCTTTCTTT. Protein product: CASSRAGSVTEAFF.

The gene calls are TRBV4-1 and TRBJ1-2; no clear D. CDR1 is MGHRA, CDR2 YSYEKL, per germline. V was clipped by 0 bases and J by 5 bases, with 10 bases between them. The CDR3 runs 14 residues. CDR3 nucleotide sequence: TGCGCCAGCAGCCAAGAAGGGCCTGAATATGGCTACACCTTC. Translated: CASSQEGPEYGYTF.

The chain has TRBV28 and TRBJ2-1, with TRBD2 identical over 13 bases. The junction had 9 bases not matched to a gene; V was cut back by 5 bases and J by 8 bases. The germline V gene has CDR1 MDHEN and CDR2 SYDVKM. This CDR3 region has 16 residues. The CDR3 region is CASSIKLAGGTDEQFF. The CDR3 coding sequence is TGTGCCAGCAGTATTAAACTAGCGGGAGGGACCGATGAGCAGTTCTTC.

The chain carries TRBV27 and TRBJ2-2, with D uncertain. In germline, CDR1 is MNHEY, CDR2 SMNVEV (reference sequence). Trimming cost V 1 base and J 1 base, with 10 bases left between them. The CDR3 spans 16 residues. The CDR3 DNA reads TGTGCCAGCAGTTTATTGGCTAGAAGGAACACCGGGGAGCTGTTTTTT. The encoded protein is CASSLLARRNTGELFF.

The chain employs TRBV5-6 and TRBJ1-6; the match to TRBD1 covers 7 bases. Trimming removed 0 bases from V and 10 bases from J; junction bases left unmatched: 4. Germline CDR1 is SGHDT and CDR2 is YYEEEE. The CDR3 contains 14 residues. CDR3 sequence reads: CASSLEGGGSPLHF. Here the CDR3 DNA reads TGTGCCAGCAGCTTGGAAGGGGGCGGCTCACCCCTCCACTTT.

The chain has TRBV28 and TRBJ1-4; tentative D call: TRBD1 (6 bases). This CDR3 spans 13 amino acids. Trimming shortened V by 4 bases and J by 8 bases, and 11 bases separated the two germline ends. CDR1 MDHEN and CDR2 SYDVKM come from the germline V gene. The CDR3, as DNA: TGTGCCAGCAGTTCGGGACAACGGGAAAAACTGTTTTTT. Amino acid sequence: CASSSGQREKLFF.

The chain recombines TRBV7-2 with TRBJ2-1; 13 nucleotides agree with TRBD2. Germline V gene sequence: CDR1 SGHTA, CDR2 FQGNSA. Losses at the gene ends were 5 bases for V and 10 bases for J; bases not matched to a gene: 8. This CDR3 comprises 15 residues. CDR3 sequence: CASSAGLAGVSEQFF. Here the CDR3 DNA reads TGTGCCAGCAGCGCCGGACTAGCGGGAGTCAGCGAGCAGTTCTTC.

The CDR3 coding sequence is TGTGCCAGCAGCGTAGGAAGGACACTGATGGGCACAGATACGCAGTATTTT. Encoded protein: CASSVGRTLMGTDTQYF. V usage is TRBV9 and J usage is TRBJ2-3; D may be TRBD1 (5 bases). Germline V gene sequence: CDR1 SGDLS, CDR2 YYNGEE. The V end was cut by 0 bases, the J end by 1 base, with 15 bases between. The CDR3 has 17 residues.

The rearrangement links TRBV7-9 to TRBJ2-5; 15 positions agree with TRBD2. This CDR3 has 18 amino acids. Trimming cost V 2 bases and J 4 bases; bases outside gene matches: 8. Germline CDR1 SEHNR, CDR2 FQNEAQ (reference sequence). CDR3 sequence: CASSLNERTSGRVETQYF. The CDR3 DNA reads as TGTGCCAGCAGCTTAAACGAACGGACTAGCGGGAGGGTAGAGACCCAGTACTTC. The whole variable domain, filled in from reference TRBV7-9 and TRBJ2-5, reads DTGVSQNPRHKITKRGQNVTFRCDPISEHNRLYWYRQTLGQGPEFLTYFQNEAQLEKSRLLSDRFSAERPKGSFSTLEIQRTEQGDSAMYLCASSLNERTSGRVETQYFGPGTRLLVL.

DNA of the CDR3: TGTGCCAGCAGTCCAATAGGGAATATTCAGTACTTC. It codes for CASSPIGNIQYF. The chain links TRBV6-6 to TRBJ2-4; the D is unclear. CDR1 is MNHNY, CDR2 SVGAGI, per germline (reference sequence). CDR3 length: 12 amino acids. Trimming stripped 5 bases from V and 10 bases from J, with 12 bases between.

The chain employs TRBV28 and TRBJ2-5; 8 nucleotides match TRBD2. The CDR3 is 15 amino acids. CDR1 and CDR2 from the germline V gene are MDHEN and SYDVKM. V dropped 3 bases and J dropped 5; count of bases not matched to a gene: 8. The CDR3 DNA sequence: TGTGCCAGCAGTTTCCCCGGACTAGCCCGTGAGACCCAGTACTTC. As protein: CASSFPGLARETQYF.

The chain carries TRBV7-9 and TRBJ1-1; D is unresolved. V was cut by 1 base and J by 7 bases, with 7 bases left in between. Germline V gene sequence: CDR1 SEHNR, CDR2 FQNEAQ (reference sequence). This CDR3 spans 12 amino acids. The CDR3 bases are TGTGCCAGCAGCTTAGATCTGGGTGAAGCTTTCTTT. It is translated as CASSLDLGEAFF.

The chain uses TRBV29-1 and TRBJ2-7; D is ambiguous. Trimming took off 4 bases at V and 1 base at J, with 14 bases between the two ends. Germline V gene data show CDR1 as SQVTM and CDR2 as ANQGSEA. There are 14 residues in the CDR3. The chain's CDR3 is CSVASVWGSYEQYF. In nucleotides, the CDR3 is TGCAGCGTTGCCTCTGTGTGGGGATCCTACGAGCAGTACTTC.

The chain combines TRBV28 with TRBJ2-1, with D perhaps TRBD1 (6 bases). Germline CDR1 reads MDHEN; CDR2 reads SYDVKM. The length of the CDR3 is 15 residues. V lost 3 bases and J lost 7, with 16 bases in between. The CDR3 loop is CASSFGGARGNEQFF. Here the CDR3 DNA reads TGTGCCAGCAGTTTTGGTGGAGCGAGGGGGAATGAGCAGTTCTTC. Based on the CDR3 plus reference TRBV28 and TRBJ2-1, the full variable domain is DVKVTQSSRYLVKRTGEKVFLECVQDMDHENMFWYRQDPGLGLRLIYFSYDVKMKEKGDIPEGYSVSREKKERFSLILESASTNQTSMYLCASSFGGARGNEQFFGPGTRLTVL.

The rearrangement links TRBV28 to TRBJ2-5, with D possibly TRBD2 on 5 matching bases. The length of the CDR3 is 12 residues. V lost 7 bases and J lost 3, with 9 bases in between. From germline, CDR1 is MDHEN and CDR2 SYDVKM. As DNA, the CDR3 is TGTGCCAGCAAGCCGGGGAAAGAGACCCAGTACTTC. Translation gives CASKPGKETQYF.

Note on this clone: The sample contains more than one DNA sequence encoding this CDR3. This chain uses TRBV18 with TRBJ1-2; D is possibly TRBD1 (5 bases). V lost 3 bases and J lost 4, with 12 bases in between. Looked up from germline, CDR1 is KGHSH and CDR2 is LQKENI. This CDR3 has 14 amino acids. CDR3 sequence: CASSPGRGGYGYTF. In DNA form, the CDR3 reads TGTGCCAGCTCACCTGGTAGGGGCGGCTATGGCTACACCTTC.

The J gene is TRBJ1-5, the V gene TRBV25-1; possible D gene TRBD1, 6 bases. The CDR3 sequence is 13 residues long. Germline V gene data show CDR1 as MGHDK and CDR2 as SYGVNS. CDR3 loop: CASGDRTNQPQHF. The CDR3 DNA is TGTGCATCAGGGGACCGAACCAATCAGCCCCAGCATTTT.

V is TRBV7-9 and J is TRBJ2-2; D ambiguous. V was pared by 5 bases and J by 0 bases, with 13 bases between. The CDR3 is 16 residues long. Germline values: CDR1 SEHNR, CDR2 FQNEAQ (reference sequence). The CDR3 protein is CASSLQGVANTGELFF. The CDR3 DNA reads TGTGCCAGCAGCCTACAAGGAGTCGCGAACACCGGGGAGCTGTTTTTT.

This chain links TRBV28 with TRBJ1-2, with D unresolved. Germline-derived CDR1 and CDR2 are MDHEN and SYDVKM. V dropped 6 bases and J dropped 4 bases, with 24 bases sitting between them. CDR3 length: 17 residues. CDR3: CASRQTFGRHSLYGYTF. As DNA, the CDR3 is TGTGCCAGCAGGCAGACCTTTGGGAGGCACTCTCTCTATGGCTACACCTTC.

The chain links TRBV28 to TRBJ2-1, with a weak D call TRBD2 (6 bases). The germline V gene encodes CDR1 MDHEN and CDR2 SYDVKM. CDR3 length: 15 amino acids. V lost 3 bases and J 7 bases, leaving 16 bases between the germline ends. CDR3 sequence reads: CASSFPGVPRNEQFF. The CDR3 bases are TGTGCCAGCAGTTTCCCGGGGGTCCCGAGGAATGAGCAGTTCTTC. Full variable domain (outside the CDR3, taken from reference TRBV28 and TRBJ2-1): DVKVTQSSRYLVKRTGEKVFLECVQDMDHENMFWYRQDPGLGLRLIYFSYDVKMKEKGDIPEGYSVSREKKERFSLILESASTNQTSMYLCASSFPGVPRNEQFFGPGTRLTVL.

A remark on this clone: Other DNA variants within this sample encode the same CDR3. The chain recombines TRBV6-1 with TRBJ1-2, with 8 positions matching TRBD1. CDR3 size: 13 residues. V lost 4 bases and J lost 6; bases outside the gene matches: 4. Germline CDR1 MNHNS, CDR2 SASEGT. The DNA for the CDR3 is TGTGCCAGCAGTGTAGGACAGGGTGATGGCTACACCTTC. Encoded protein: CASSVGQGDGYTF.

V gene TRBV7-9 combines with J gene TRBJ2-7, with D possibly TRBD1 on 6 matching bases. V lost 5 bases and J 2 bases, leaving 13 bases between the germline ends. The germline V gene encodes CDR1 SEHNR and CDR2 FQNEAQ (reference sequence). The CDR3 is 14 residues long. CDR3: CASSPKTGAYEQYF. CDR3 nucleotides: TGTGCCAGCAGCCCGAAGACAGGAGCCTACGAGCAGTACTTC.

The gene calls are TRBV6-5 and TRBJ1-2; a possible D gene is TRBD1 (5 bases). V was clipped by 5 bases and J by 7 bases, with 14 bases between them. Germline V gives CDR1 MNHEY, CDR2 SVGAGI. The CDR3 length is 13 residues. CDR3 amino acids: CASSLRPGGGYTF. CDR3 DNA sequence: TGTGCCAGCAGTCTCAGGCCGGGGGGTGGCTACACCTTC.

The rearrangement uses TRBV5-1 and TRBJ1-5; TRBD1 aligns across 9 bases. This CDR3 comprises 14 residues. Losses at the gene ends were 4 bases for V and 7 bases for J; bases not matched to a gene: 6. Germline CDR1 SGHRS, CDR2 YFSETQ. CDR3 sequence reads: CASSLGTGHQPQHF. CDR3 in DNA: TGCGCCAGCAGCCTAGGGACAGGGCACCAGCCCCAGCATTTT.

The chain has TRBV6-5 and TRBJ1-3; D is uncertain. This CDR3 comprises 16 residues. CDR1 is MNHEY and CDR2 is SVGAGI in the germline V gene. Trimming pared 0 bases from V and 2 bases from J, leaving 11 bases between. The CDR3 DNA reads as TGTGCCAGCAGTTACTCGATCTCCAACACTGGAAACACCATATATTTT. Amino acids: CASSYSISNTGNTIYF.

This chain uses TRBV19 with TRBJ2-5; 14 bases align to TRBD2. V lost 6 bases to trimming and J lost 7 bases; unmatched junction nucleotides: 13. Germline V CDR1 and CDR2: LNHDA, SQIVND (reference sequence). This CDR3 is built from 17 residues. For the CDR3, the DNA is TGTGCCAGTAGAGGACTAGCGGGAGGCCCCGGCGGCGGGACCCAGTACTTC. Protein sequence: CASRGLAGGPGGGTQYF.